These 21 T cell receptor beta chains share one sample of origin, sequenced in a study of cytomegalovirus exposure and HLA in healthy donors (dated by TCRdb to about 2017). The library came from the immunoSEQ multiplex PCR assay. The multiplex PCR relied on a mix of 60 forward primers for TCR Vbeta segments and 13 reverse primers for TCR Jbeta segments. TCRdb re-hosts the immuneACCESS table, in-frame sequences only. Its copies lack some clones; in the studies checked, an unresolved V gene accounts for under half of them, and the cause for the rest is not known. The sample table contains approximately 160,000 clones; only one count was recorded for about 65% of them. 4% to 5.5% of the sample is in the top ten clones. The source material was PBMCs. The receptors stem from a woman between 18 and 29 years old in good health and CMV-seropositive.

The chain joins TRBV7-8 to TRBJ2-4; 11 nucleotides align to TRBD1. Germline assignment: CDR1 SGHVS and CDR2 FQNEAQ. This CDR3 comprises 14 residues. The trim removed 5 bases at V and 8 bases at J, leaving 5 bases unmatched. The CDR3 nucleotides are TGTGCCAGCAGCCGGACAGGGGGCCGGGACATTCAGTACTTC. Translation: CASSRTGGRDIQYF.

In the case of this clone: This sequence may be a read error, since a much larger clone differs from it by one base. The V gene is TRBV27, the J gene TRBJ2-3; D unresolved. The CDR3 is made up of 12 amino acids. Trimming removed 6 bases at V and 0 bases at J, with 4 bases between. Germline-derived CDR1 and CDR2 are MNHEY and SMNVEV (reference sequence). The CDR3 bases are TGTGCCAGCAGGACTAGCACAGATACGCAGTATTTT. Its protein product is CASRTSTDTQYF.

The chain links TRBV29-1 to TRBJ2-5, with D possibly being TRBD2 (5 bases). Germline CDR1 is SQVTM and CDR2 is ANQGSEA. V shed 7 bases and J shed 1 base, with 10 bases lying between them. CDR3 length: 12 amino acids. The CDR3 protein is CSARTGQETQYF. The CDR3 DNA sequence: TGCAGCGCCCGGACTGGCCAAGAGACCCAGTACTTC.

This clone was seen only a few times. The sample contains more than one DNA sequence encoding this CDR3. The V gene is TRBV5-1, the J gene TRBJ2-1; 10 bases line up with TRBD2. CDR3 length: 15 amino acids. Germline-derived CDR1 and CDR2 are SGHRS and YFSETQ. J was trimmed by 4 bases and V by 4 bases; bases with no gene match: 5. The CDR3 is CASSPTSGVYNEQFF. CDR3 DNA sequence: TGCGCCAGCAGCCCTACTAGCGGGGTTTACAATGAGCAGTTCTTC. The full variable domain, in which reference TRBV5-1 and TRBJ2-1 provide the parts outside the CDR3, is KAGVTQTPRYLIKTRGQQVTLSCSPISGHRSVSWYQQTPGQGLQFLFEYFSETQRNKGNFPGRFSGRQFSNSRSEMNVSTLELGDSALYLCASSPTSGVYNEQFFGPGTRLTVL.

This clone has more than one count but fewer than ten. CDR3 region: CASSLWPGLYEQYF. CDR3 in DNA: TGTGCCAGCAGCTTGTGGCCAGGATTGTACGAGCAGTACTTC. The chain carries TRBV5-6 and TRBJ2-7, with no clear D. V was clipped by 1 base and J by 4 bases, with 12 bases between them. Germline V lookup: CDR1 SGHDT, CDR2 YYEEEE. This CDR3 comprises 14 residues.

This chain uses TRBV10-3 with TRBJ1-4, with D uncertain. Trimming left V 4 bases short and J 0 bases short, with 15 bases between. Germline V gene lookup returns CDR1 ENHRY and CDR2 SYGVKD. This CDR3 region has 17 residues. The CDR3 region is CAISGSRPGATNEKLFF. Written as DNA, the CDR3 is TGTGCCATCAGTGGCTCCCGACCAGGTGCAACTAATGAAAAACTGTTTTTT.

In DNA form, the CDR3 reads TGTGCCAGCAATCCCGAGGACGGGGGGAACTACGAGCAGTACTTC. Translation gives CASNPEDGGNYEQYF. J is TRBJ2-7 and V is TRBV9; TRBD2 agrees at 7 bases. With V trimmed by 6 bases and J by 3 bases, 12 bases remained unmatched. The CDR3 sequence is 15 residues long. Germline CDR1 SGDLS, CDR2 YYNGEE.

This rearrangement joins TRBV7-8 to TRBJ2-7; TRBD1 aligns across 7 bases. The germline CDR1 and CDR2 sequences are SGHVS and FQNEAQ. With V trimmed by 6 bases and J by 0 bases, 2 bases remained unmatched. The CDR3 spans 13 residues. The CDR3 here is CASRGQNSYEQYF. The CDR3 DNA reads TGTGCCAGCAGGGGACAGAACTCCTACGAGCAGTACTTC.

The chain recombines TRBV19 with TRBJ2-2; 13 nucleotides line up with TRBD2. Germline V gene lookup returns CDR1 LNHDA and CDR2 SQIVND (reference sequence). This CDR3 is built from 15 residues. V was pared by 6 bases and J by 5 bases, with 3 bases of the junction left unmatched. The CDR3 sequence is CASSATSGRTGELFF. The DNA of the CDR3 is TGTGCCAGTAGCGCGACTAGCGGGAGGACCGGGGAGCTGTTTTTT.

The V and J genes are TRBV5-1 and TRBJ1-5; the D is unclear. V gave up 0 bases and J gave up 0 bases, with 22 bases separating them. The germline V gene encodes CDR1 SGHRS and CDR2 YFSETQ. The CDR3 extends over 20 amino acids. The DNA of the CDR3 is TGCGCCAGCAGCTTGGGGGCACCGGGAGGGTCTAGTGATAGCAATCAGCCCCAGCATTTT. This codes for CASSLGAPGGSSDSNQPQHF.

A few counts support this clone. The genes are TRBV4-2 and TRBJ1-2; TRBD1 aligns across 10 bases. This CDR3 contains 15 residues. From germline, CDR1 is LGHNA and CDR2 YNFKEQ. Losses at the gene ends were 2 bases for V and 7 bases for J; bases not matched to a gene: 7. CDR3 bases: TGTGCCAGCAGCCAACCCCGGACAGGGGGGGGTGGCTACACCTTC. Amino acid sequence: CASSQPRTGGGGYTF.

V usage is TRBV13 and J usage is TRBJ2-7, with 13 bases identical to TRBD2. The CDR3 extends over 22 amino acids. Germline V CDR1 and CDR2: PRHDT, FYEKMQ (reference sequence). Losses at the gene ends were 0 bases for V and 3 bases for J; bases not matched to a gene: 20. CDR3: CASSLGGSRLAGGLLGFYEQYF. DNA of the CDR3: TGTGCCAGCAGCTTAGGCGGGAGCAGACTAGCGGGAGGTTTACTCGGGTTCTACGAGCAGTACTTC.

The chain links TRBV30 to TRBJ2-3, with D uncertain. Germline-derived CDR1 and CDR2 are GTSNPN and SVGIG (reference sequence). Trimming shortened V by 4 bases and J by 0 bases, and 8 bases separated the two germline ends. CDR3 size: 13 residues. As DNA, the CDR3 is TGTGCCTGGATGAGCGTAAGCACAGATACGCAGTATTTT. It codes for CAWMSVSTDTQYF.

This clone was picked up a small number of times. The V gene is TRBV29-1, the J gene TRBJ1-1; D is perhaps TRBD1 (5 bases). Germline CDR1 reads SQVTM; CDR2 reads ANQGSEA. The V end lost 4 bases, the J end lost 5 bases, and 11 bases lay between the germline ends. The CDR3 has 12 residues. CDR3 nucleotide sequence: TGCAGCGTTGGGGGCAGTTGGACTGAAGCTTTCTTT. Translation gives CSVGGSWTEAFF.

V and J are TRBV5-6 and TRBJ2-3; 10 bases align to TRBD2. Germline values: CDR1 SGHDT, CDR2 YYEEEE. J gave up 2 bases and V 1 base, and 7 bases lay outside the gene matches. The CDR3 totals 17 residues. The CDR3 sequence: CASSLSSSGGLTDTQYF. CDR3 in DNA: TGTGCCAGCAGCTTGTCTTCTAGCGGGGGTCTCACAGATACGCAGTATTTT. The full variable domain, its missing parts supplied by reference TRBV5-6 and TRBJ2-3, is DAGVTQSPTHLIKTRGQQVTLRCSPKSGHDTVSWYQQALGQGPQFIFQYYEEEERQRGNFPDRFSGHQFPNYSSELNVNALLLGDSALYLCASSLSSSGGLTDTQYFGPGTRLTVL.

To note about this clone: At one end the junction does not follow the germline gene, possibly because of a read error. This chain uses TRBV2 with TRBJ1-5; TRBD1 matches 7 bases. CDR1 and CDR2 (germline): SNHLY, FYNNEI. The CDR3 consists of 13 residues. DNA of the CDR3: TGTGCCAGCAGAGACAGGGAGGATCAGCCCCGGCATTTT. It is translated as CASRDREDQPRHF.

The chain has TRBV10-3 and TRBJ2-3; 9 bases are a match to TRBD2. This CDR3 spans 16 amino acids. CDR1 ENHRY and CDR2 SYGVKD come from the germline V gene. The V segment lost 2 bases and the J segment 5 bases; nucleotides outside the gene matches: 8. CDR3 loop: CAISELGGGAVDTQYF. The CDR3 DNA follows: TGTGCCATCAGTGAGCTTGGCGGGGGGGCCGTAGATACGCAGTATTTT.

The DNA of the CDR3 is TGTGCCAGTAGTATTAGCAGACAAGAGACCCAGTACTTC. Protein product: CASSISRQETQYF. The chain uses TRBV19 and TRBJ2-5; D call uncertain. The CDR3 contains 13 residues. CDR1 LNHDA and CDR2 SQIVND come from the germline V gene (reference sequence). The V and J ends lost 3 bases and 2 bases respectively, with 7 bases between them.

This clone was seen a handful of times. J is TRBJ1-4 and V is TRBV5-8; D possibly corresponds to TRBD1 (5 bases). Germline V gene sequence: CDR1 SGHTS, CDR2 YDEGEE. The CDR3 is 17 residues long. The V and J ends lost 3 bases and 7 bases respectively, with 22 bases between them. The CDR3 nucleotides are TGTGCCAGCAGCTCCCGGACAATAATTCCTCCGCTTGAAAAACTGTTTTTT. Its protein product is CASSSRTIIPPLEKLFF.

The rearrangement joins TRBV4-3 to TRBJ1-2, with D maybe TRBD1 (5 bases). Trimming removed 0 bases from V and 4 bases from J, with 21 bases in between. The CDR3 extends over 18 amino acids. Germline V gene sequence: CDR1 LGHNA, CDR2 YSLEER. The CDR3 DNA follows: TGCGCCAGCAGCCAAGATCGAACAGGCACTTTGACCCCCTATGGCTACACCTTC. Encoded protein: CASSQDRTGTLTPYGYTF.

This clone was picked up a small number of times. This sample includes further DNA sequences coding for the same CDR3. This rearrangement joins TRBV30 to TRBJ2-3, with 7 bases aligning to TRBD2. V shed 0 bases, J shed 0 bases, and the junction held 6 bases outside the gene matches. The CDR3 is 16 residues long. CDR1 is GTSNPN, CDR2 SVGIG, per germline (reference sequence). CDR3 DNA sequence: TGTGCCTGGAGTGTATATAGGGAGGGGAGCACAGATACGCAGTATTTT. This translates into CAWSVYREGSTDTQYF.